This T cell receptor (beta chain) was sequenced for a study of blood T cell repertoires in COVID-19. Study at large: Italy, Spain and the United States were the sources of the convalescent and acute COVID-19 samples.

V lost 4 bases and J lost 1; bases outside the gene matches: 6. CDR3 size: 16 residues. Germline CDR1 and CDR2: LGHDT and YNNKEL (reference sequence). In the authors' workflow: The assay estimated nucleated cells by amplifying reference gene primers. TCRdb keeps only in-frame clones here, not all; method: immunoSEQ multiplex PCR. V and J calls plus clone size are reproduced from that table; the DNA served to infer D and trimming. The sample shows almost 200,000 clones, 70% to 80% of them seen only once. V usage is TRBV3-1 (or the pseudogene TRBV3-2) and J usage is TRBJ2-4, with 8 nucleotides matching TRBD2. The sequenced sample was peripheral blood. This TCR was recovered from a woman aged 35 to 49 with COVID-19, enrolled during active disease. The CDR3 DNA is TGTGCCAGCAGCCCGGGGGGGGAAGGGGCCAAAAACATTCAGTACTTC. This gives the protein CASSPGGEGAKNIQYF.